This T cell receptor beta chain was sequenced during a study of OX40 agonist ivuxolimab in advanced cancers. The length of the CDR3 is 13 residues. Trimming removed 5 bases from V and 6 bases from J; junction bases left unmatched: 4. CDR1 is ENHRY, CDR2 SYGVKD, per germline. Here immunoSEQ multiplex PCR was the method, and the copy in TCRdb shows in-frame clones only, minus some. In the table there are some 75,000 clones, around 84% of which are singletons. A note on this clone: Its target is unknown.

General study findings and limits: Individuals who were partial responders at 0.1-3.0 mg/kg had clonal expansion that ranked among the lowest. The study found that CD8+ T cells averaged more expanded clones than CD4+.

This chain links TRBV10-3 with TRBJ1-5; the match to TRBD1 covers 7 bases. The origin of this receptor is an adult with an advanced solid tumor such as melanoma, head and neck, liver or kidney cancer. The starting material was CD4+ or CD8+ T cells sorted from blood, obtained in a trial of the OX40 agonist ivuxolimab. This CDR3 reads CAISQGVGQPQHF. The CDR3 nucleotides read TGTGCCATCAGTCAGGGGGTAGGTCAGCCCCAGCATTTT.